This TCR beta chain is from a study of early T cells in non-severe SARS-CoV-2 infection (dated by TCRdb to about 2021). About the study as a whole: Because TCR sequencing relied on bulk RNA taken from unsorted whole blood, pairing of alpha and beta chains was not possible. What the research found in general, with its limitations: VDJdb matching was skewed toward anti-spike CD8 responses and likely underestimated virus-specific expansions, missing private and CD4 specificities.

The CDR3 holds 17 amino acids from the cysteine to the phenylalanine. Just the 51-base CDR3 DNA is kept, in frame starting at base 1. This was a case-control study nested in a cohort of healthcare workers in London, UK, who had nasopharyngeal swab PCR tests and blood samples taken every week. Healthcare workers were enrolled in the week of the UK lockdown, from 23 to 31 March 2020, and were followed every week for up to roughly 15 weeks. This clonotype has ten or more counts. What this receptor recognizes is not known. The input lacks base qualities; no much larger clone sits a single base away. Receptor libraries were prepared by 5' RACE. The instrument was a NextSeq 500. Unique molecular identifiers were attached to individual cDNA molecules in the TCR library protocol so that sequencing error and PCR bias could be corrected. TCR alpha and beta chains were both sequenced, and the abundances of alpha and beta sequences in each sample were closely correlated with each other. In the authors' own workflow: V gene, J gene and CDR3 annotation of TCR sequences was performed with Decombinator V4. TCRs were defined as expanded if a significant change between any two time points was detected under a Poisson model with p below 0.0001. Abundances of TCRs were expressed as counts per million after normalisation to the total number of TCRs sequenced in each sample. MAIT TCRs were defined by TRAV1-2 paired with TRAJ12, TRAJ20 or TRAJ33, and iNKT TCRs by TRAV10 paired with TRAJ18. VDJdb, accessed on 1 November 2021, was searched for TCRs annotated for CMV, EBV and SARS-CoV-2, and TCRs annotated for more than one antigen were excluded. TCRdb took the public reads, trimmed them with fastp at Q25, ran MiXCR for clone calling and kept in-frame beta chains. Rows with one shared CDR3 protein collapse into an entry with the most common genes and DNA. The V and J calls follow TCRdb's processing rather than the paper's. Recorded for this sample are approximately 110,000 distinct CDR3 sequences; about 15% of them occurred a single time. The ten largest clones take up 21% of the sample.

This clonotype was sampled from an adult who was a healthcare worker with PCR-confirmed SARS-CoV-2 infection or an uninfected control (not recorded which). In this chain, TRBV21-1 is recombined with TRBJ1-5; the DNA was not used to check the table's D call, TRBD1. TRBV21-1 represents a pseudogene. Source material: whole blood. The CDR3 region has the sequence CASSNPKLGQSNQPQHF. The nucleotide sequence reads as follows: TGTGCCAGCAGCAACCCGAAATTGGGACAGAGTAATCAGCCCCAGCATTTT.